The 28 T cell receptor beta chains below come from one sample, sequenced in a study of cytomegalovirus exposure and HLA in healthy donors. The PCR made use of 60 Vbeta and 13 Jbeta primers. Here immunoSEQ multiplex PCR was the method, and the copy in TCRdb shows in-frame clones only, minus some. The sample data list approximately 80,000 clones. The specimen was PBMCs. Every receptor here comes from a woman aged 30 to 39 in good health and CMV-seronegative.

The chain employs TRBV7-9 and TRBJ1-1, with TRBD1 identical over 10 bases. The junction had 12 bases not matched to a gene; V was cut back by 0 bases and J by 2 bases. Germline assignment: CDR1 SEHNR and CDR2 FQNEAQ (reference sequence). The CDR3 has 19 residues. The CDR3 DNA reads TGTGCCAGCAGCTTAGCGGGTTCCGGGACAGGGGATAGAAACACTGAAGCTTTCTTT. Residues: CASSLAGSGTGDRNTEAFF.

This chain connects TRBV10-3 to TRBJ2-1; TRBD2 aligns across 7 bases. V lost 0 bases and J lost 3; bases outside the gene matches: 5. The V gene's germline CDR1 is ENHRY and CDR2 SYGVKD. CDR3 length: 16 amino acids. Written as DNA, the CDR3 is TGTGCCATCAGTGAGTCGGTGGGGGGGATCTACAATGAGCAGTTCTTC. This codes for CAISESVGGIYNEQFF.

As DNA, the CDR3 is TGTGCCAGCAGCCCCTGGTTCTCAGGGAGGACTAGCGGGGGAAGCACAGATACGCAGTATTTT. Translated: CASSPWFSGRTSGGSTDTQYF. The rearrangement joins TRBV7-6 to TRBJ2-3, with 13 positions matching TRBD2. The CDR3 extends over 21 amino acids. Germline V gives CDR1 SGHVS, CDR2 FNYEAQ. With V trimmed by 5 bases and J by 0 bases, 17 bases remained unmatched.

CDR3 loop: CASSKESQPAEGHAEAFF. CDR3 DNA: TGTGCCAGCAGCAAAGAATCCCAACCCGCGGAGGGGCATGCTGAAGCTTTCTTT. V is TRBV21-1 and J is TRBJ1-1. TRBV21-1 is designated a pseudogene. This CDR3 spans 18 amino acids.

The chain carries TRBV5-1 and TRBJ1-1, with D possibly matching TRBD1 (5 bases). Deletions cut 3 bases from V and 1 base from J, with 10 bases between. Germline assignment: CDR1 SGHRS and CDR2 YFSETQ. CDR3 length: 14 amino acids. The CDR3 DNA follows: TGCGCCAGCAGCTCGGGACTGCCGAACACTGAAGCTTTCTTT. As protein: CASSSGLPNTEAFF.

The rearrangement uses TRBV4-2 and TRBJ2-7, with D perhaps matching TRBD1 (6 bases). The V end was cut by 4 bases, the J end by 2 bases, with 15 bases between. The length of the CDR3 is 15 residues. The germline CDR1 and CDR2 sequences are LGHNA and YNFKEQ. CDR3 protein: CASSLTRGGAYEQYF. For the CDR3, the DNA is TGTGCCAGCAGCCTTACTAGAGGGGGTGCCTACGAGCAGTACTTC.

This chain links TRBV6-5 with TRBJ1-2, with D unclear. V dropped 4 bases and J dropped 6 bases, with 21 bases sitting between them. CDR3 size: 16 residues. Germline V gene sequence: CDR1 MNHEY, CDR2 SVGAGI. The CDR3 DNA follows: TGTGCCAGCAGTTTAACCCCCAGGAGGATTTTGGATGGCTACACCTTC. Encoded protein: CASSLTPRRILDGYTF.

The rearrangement links TRBV30 to TRBJ2-7, with 8 positions matching TRBD2. The germline V gene encodes CDR1 GTSNPN and CDR2 SVGIG (reference sequence). The CDR3 sequence is 14 residues long. V shed 5 bases and J 7 bases; nucleotides not matched to a gene: 13. DNA of the CDR3: TGTGCCTGGTCTGGCGGGGGGCTCCTGGGGGAGCAGTACTTC. This gives the protein CAWSGGGLLGEQYF.

The genes are TRBV6-6 and TRBJ2-2; the match to TRBD2 covers 10 bases. Germline V gene lookup returns CDR1 MNHNY and CDR2 SVGAGI (reference sequence). The CDR3 length is 16 residues. J was trimmed by 1 base and V by 6 bases; bases with no gene match: 5. This chain's CDR3 is CASSPRLAGNTGELFF. The CDR3 DNA reads TGTGCCAGCAGCCCCCGACTAGCGGGGAACACCGGGGAGCTGTTTTTT.

This rearrangement joins TRBV7-2 to TRBJ1-5; 10 bases are shared with TRBD1. The V gene's germline CDR1 is SGHTA and CDR2 FQGNSA. The CDR3 has 14 residues. After removal of 6 bases from V and 7 bases from J, the junction contained 6 bases not matched to a gene. CDR3 in DNA: TGTGCCAGCAGTTGGACAGGGGGGAAGCAGCCCCAGCATTTT. This codes for CASSWTGGKQPQHF.

This sequence joins TRBV6-1 and TRBJ2-7; TRBD1 aligns across 8 bases. Germline loops: CDR1 MNHNS, CDR2 SASEGT. The CDR3 length is 14 residues. The V segment lost 4 bases and the J segment 3 bases; nucleotides outside the gene matches: 5. The CDR3 nucleotides are TGTGCCAGCAGTGCGACAGGGACAGGCTACGAGCAGTACTTC. As protein: CASSATGTGYEQYF.

The chain carries TRBV7-9 and TRBJ2-3; 9 bases match TRBD2. Germline V lookup: CDR1 SEHNR, CDR2 FQNEAQ (reference sequence). Unmatched junction bases numbered 3, after V lost 8 bases and J lost 0 bases. The CDR3 has 14 amino acids. This CDR3 is CASRGGASTDTQYF. CDR3 nucleotide sequence: TGTGCCAGCCGCGGGGGGGCCAGCACAGATACGCAGTATTTT.

V gene TRBV5-1 combines with J gene TRBJ2-3, with D maybe TRBD1 (5 bases). V was cut by 0 bases and J by 3 bases, with 8 bases left in between. CDR1 and CDR2 (germline): SGHRS, YFSETQ. The CDR3 has 14 amino acids. Here the CDR3 reads CASSLEDTTDTQYF. The CDR3 bases are TGCGCCAGCAGCTTGGAGGACACAACAGATACGCAGTATTTT.

This chain links TRBV30 with TRBJ1-2; TRBD1 might be the D (6 bases). Germline V gene lookup returns CDR1 GTSNPN and CDR2 SVGIG (reference sequence). Trimming stripped 0 bases from V and 8 bases from J, with 13 bases between. This CDR3 comprises 13 residues. The CDR3 nucleotides are TGTGCCTGGAGTGTATCTTCTGGGGGCGGCTACACCTTC. This encodes CAWSVSSGGGYTF.

This rearrangement joins TRBV5-6 to TRBJ1-2; 7 nucleotides align to TRBD1. In germline, CDR1 is SGHDT, CDR2 YYEEEE. J gave up 4 bases and V 4 bases, and 7 bases lay outside the gene matches. The CDR3 spans 14 residues. The CDR3 nucleotides read TGTGCCAGCAGCAAGCAGGGGGTCGGCTATGGCTACACCTTC. Its translation: CASSKQGVGYGYTF. The whole variable domain, remainder taken from reference TRBV5-6 and TRBJ1-2, is DAGVTQSPTHLIKTRGQQVTLRCSPKSGHDTVSWYQQALGQGPQFIFQYYEEEERQRGNFPDRFSGHQFPNYSSELNVNALLLGDSALYLCASSKQGVGYGYTFGSGTRLTVV.

To note about this clone: At one end, the junction sequence differs from germline, possibly due to a read error. This chain joins TRBV30 and TRBJ2-1; D ambiguous. The CDR3 length is 15 residues. From germline, CDR1 is GTSNPN and CDR2 SVGIG (reference sequence). The CDR3 DNA reads as TGTGCCTGGAGTGTTGCCTCGAGCTCCGACAATGAGCAGTTCTTC. It is translated as CAWSVASSSDNEQFF.

The chain joins TRBV29-1 to TRBJ2-7; TRBD2 matches at 16 bases. This CDR3 is 14 amino acids long. CDR1 is SQVTM and CDR2 is ANQGSEA in the germline V gene. J lost 5 bases, V lost 6 bases, and 4 bases had no gene match. This chain's CDR3 is CSVLGTSGGDEQYF. DNA for the CDR3: TGCAGCGTCCTAGGGACTAGCGGGGGGGACGAGCAGTACTTC.

The chain combines TRBV5-1 with TRBJ1-2; 8 bases align to TRBD1. This CDR3 contains 14 residues. V shed 4 bases, J shed 4 bases, and the junction held 6 bases outside the gene matches. Germline CDR1 SGHRS, CDR2 YFSETQ. CDR3 coding DNA: TGCGCCAGCAGCGGCGGACAGGGCGCCTATGGCTACACCTTC. The encoded protein is CASSGGQGAYGYTF.

The chain employs TRBV27 and TRBJ1-1; D remains ambiguous. Germline loops: CDR1 MNHEY, CDR2 SMNVEV (reference sequence). The CDR3 runs 14 residues. Trimming stripped 5 bases from V and 2 bases from J, with 12 bases between. The CDR3 region has the DNA TGTGCCAGCAGTCCTTACTACCTCAACACTGAAGCTTTCTTT. Its protein product is CASSPYYLNTEAFF.

This chain uses TRBV7-9 with TRBJ2-5; 12 bases fit TRBD2. Germline trimming cut 5 bases from V and 4 bases from J; bases unmatched to any gene: 11. Per the germline V gene, CDR1 is SEHNR and CDR2 is FQNEAQ (reference sequence). The CDR3 has 17 residues. CDR3 region: CASSPAPLAGGSETQYF. Here the CDR3 DNA reads TGTGCCAGCAGCCCGGCACCACTAGCGGGAGGTTCAGAGACCCAGTACTTC.

The rearrangement uses TRBV5-1 and TRBJ2-2; no clear D gene. The germline V gene encodes CDR1 SGHRS and CDR2 YFSETQ. This CDR3 spans 19 amino acids. Trimming pared 0 bases from V and 2 bases from J, leaving 20 bases between. CDR3 sequence: CASSLARSRSQLNTGELFF. The DNA for the CDR3 is TGCGCCAGCAGCTTGGCTAGGAGCAGATCGCAACTAAACACCGGGGAGCTGTTTTTT.

The chain links TRBV18 to TRBJ1-3; 9 positions agree with TRBD1. With V trimmed by 2 bases and J by 0 bases, 14 bases remained unmatched. CDR1 is KGHSH and CDR2 is LQKENI in the germline V gene. The CDR3 is made up of 20 amino acids. Written as DNA, the CDR3 is TGTGCCAGCTCACCAATCCCGGGACAGGGAACGTCTCGCTCTGGAAACACCATATATTTT. Protein product: CASSPIPGQGTSRSGNTIYF.

V is TRBV7-9 and J is TRBJ2-3, with a tentative D call TRBD2 (6 bases). Germline loops: CDR1 SEHNR, CDR2 FQNEAQ (reference sequence). The CDR3 totals 14 residues. The germline V and J ends were trimmed by 2 bases and 3 bases, with 9 bases remaining between them. CDR3 residues: CASSLLGGTDTQYF. Here the CDR3 DNA reads TGTGCCAGCAGCTTATTGGGGGGAACAGATACGCAGTATTTT.

The J gene is TRBJ1-1, the V gene TRBV6-1; 7 nucleotides align to TRBD1. V dropped 4 bases and J dropped 3; count of bases not matched to a gene: 8. Per germline, CDR1 MNHNS and CDR2 SASEGT. This CDR3 has 15 residues. The CDR3 DNA follows: TGTGCCAGCAGTGTCATAGACAGGGAGGACACTGAAGCTTTCTTT. It codes for CASSVIDREDTEAFF.

The chain carries TRBV5-1 and TRBJ2-1, with 8 bases that match TRBD1. The CDR3 is made up of 14 amino acids. Per the germline V gene, CDR1 is SGHRS and CDR2 is YFSETQ. V lost 7 bases and J lost 3; bases outside the gene matches: 6. CDR3 residues: CASGLGQDYNEQFF. The CDR3 coding sequence is TGCGCCAGCGGATTGGGACAGGACTACAATGAGCAGTTCTTC.

The J gene is TRBJ2-7, the V gene TRBV7-7, with D tentatively TRBD1 (6 bases). CDR1 and CDR2 from the germline V gene are SSHAT and FNYEAQ (reference sequence). V was shortened by 2 bases and J by 4 bases, with 12 bases between the two germline ends. The CDR3 covers 14 residues. CDR3 sequence (DNA): TGTGCCAGCAGCTTACGACAGGCCCGTTACGAGCAGTACTTC. Amino acids: CASSLRQARYEQYF.

The chain recombines TRBV29-1 with TRBJ1-1; the D gene is possibly TRBD1 (5 bases). Trimming left V 1 base short and J 3 bases short, with 18 bases between. The germline gives CDR1 SQVTM, CDR2 ANQGSEA. This CDR3 has 16 residues. CDR3 loop: CSVEGLTVLSDTEAFF. The CDR3 DNA follows: TGCAGCGTTGAAGGGTTGACAGTCCTTAGTGACACTGAAGCTTTCTTT.

Points on this clone: Mismatch with germline at one junction end may stem from a read error. This CDR3 is CASSLGVAGANSPLPF. The CDR3 region has the DNA TGTGCCAGCAGCTTAGGGGTCGCAGGGGCCAATTCACCCCTCCCCTTT. The chain employs TRBV7-8 and TRBJ1-6, with a weak D call TRBD1 (6 bases). The germline V gene encodes CDR1 SGHVS and CDR2 FQNEAQ. The CDR3 loop spans 16 amino acids.